Listed below are T cell receptor beta chains from one sample, sequenced in a study of blood T cell repertoires in COVID-19. Method: immunoSEQ multiplex PCR; TCRdb's copy keeps in-frame clones and lacks some. The table has 300,000 or so clones, approximately 83% seen once. The specimen sequenced was PBMCs or T cells enriched from blood (not recorded which). The source is a woman in her thirties or forties with acute COVID-19. CDR3s include the opening cysteine and the closing phenylalanine or tryptophan. D genes are given only for firm matches. The listing skips clone size in some rows; elsewhere it reads once, few, many or a size class.

J gene | D gene | V gene | clone size | CDR3 DNA | CDR3 protein
TRBJ2-7 | - | TRBV6-2/TRBV6-3 | once | TGTGCCAGCAGTTACAGGCAGGGGACCGTCCACGAGCAGTACTTC | CASSYRQGTVHEQYF
TRBJ1-2 | - | TRBV29-1 | - | TGCAGCGTTGAAGATCGGACAGGCTACACCTTC | CSVEDRTGYTF
TRBJ1-5 | TRBD1 | TRBV4-2 | - | TGTGCCAGCAGCCACGGACAGGGGGACATCAGCAATCAGCCCCAGCATTTT | CASSHGQGDISNQPQHF
TRBJ2-2 | TRBD1 | TRBV20-1 | - | TGCAGTGCTAGTATCTACGGGACAGAGAACACCGGGGAGCTGTTTTTT | CSASIYGTENTGELFF
TRBJ2-3 | TRBD2 | TRBV4-2 | - | TGTGCCAGCAGCCAAGTCGGTAGCGGGAGTTTGGTCAGAGATACGCAGTATTTT | CASSQVGSGSLVRDTQYF
TRBJ1-2 | TRBD1 | TRBV6-5 | - | TGTGCCAGCACAGGACAGGGCGGACCCTATGGCTACACCTTC | CASTGQGGPYGYTF
TRBJ2-5 | TRBD1 | TRBV5-1 | - | TGCGCCAGCAGCCCGACAGGGGCCACAGAGACCCAGTACTTC | CASSPTGATETQYF
TRBJ1-1 | TRBD1 | TRBV18 | - | TGTGCCAGCTCAATAGGGACAGGAGCCACTGAAGCTTTCTTT | CASSIGTGATEAFF
TRBJ1-6 | - | TRBV2 | once | TGTGCCAGCAGTGCGGGCAGGGCAAATTCACCCCTCCACTTT | CASSAGRANSPLHF
TRBJ2-5 | TRBD2 | TRBV19 | - | TGTGCCAGTAGGTCGGGGGGCCAAGAGACCCAGTACTTC | CASRSGGQETQYF
TRBJ1-2 | TRBD1 | TRBV19 | - | TGTGCCAGCCGGACAGGCGGAGGCTACACCTTC | CASRTGGGYTF
TRBJ1-4 | TRBD1 | TRBV2 | - | TGTGCCAGCAAATTCAGGGGGACTAATGAAAAACTGTTTTTT | CASKFRGTNEKLFF
TRBJ2-4 | - | TRBV6-5 | - | TGTGCCAGCAGTTATCAGACACAGGTAGCCAAAAACATTCAGTACTTC | CASSYQTQVAKNIQYF
TRBJ2-2 | - | TRBV6-2/TRBV6-3 | - | TGTGCCAGCAGTTACCCCTCTTTCCGCCCGGGACAACCGAACACCGGGGAGCTGTTTTTT | CASSYPSFRPGQPNTGELFF
TRBJ1-6 | TRBD1 | TRBV18 | - | TGTGCCAGCTCACTCTTACCGGACAGGACTTCACCCCTCCACTTT | CASSLLPDRTSPLHF
TRBJ1-4 | - | TRBV27 | - | TGTGCCAGCAGTTTATCGGGCTCTGTAACTAATGAAAAACTGTTTTTT | CASSLSGSVTNEKLFF
TRBJ2-7 | - | TRBV28 | - | TGTGCCAGCAGAGCTAATTCCTACGAGCAGTACTTC | CASRANSYEQYF
TRBJ2-2 | TRBD2 | TRBV5-1 | - | TGCGCCAGCAGCTTTCTCGAGCGGGGAAGAACCGGGGAGCTGTTTTTT | CASSFLERGRTGELFF
TRBJ1-2 | - | TRBV29-1 | once | TGCAGCGTGGCGGGGGCGGACTATGGCTACACCTTC | CSVAGADYGYTF
TRBJ2-3 | - | TRBV5-6 | - | TGTGCCAGCAGCCGAGAACTCAGCTCGACTAGCACAGATACGCAGTATTTT | CASSRELSSTSTDTQYF
TRBJ2-3 | - | TRBV21-1 | - | TGTGCCAGCATAATTTTTTACGAGGGCCCCGGCACAGATACGCAGTATTTT | CASIIFYEGPGTDTQYF
TRBJ1-1 | TRBD1 | TRBV28 | few | TGTGCCAGCAGTTCGACAGGGGGAATGAACACTGAAGCTTTCTTT | CASSSTGGMNTEAFF
TRBJ2-1 | - | TRBV20-1 | - | TGCAGTGCTCGTAACAATGAGCAGTTCTTC | CSARNNEQFF
TRBJ1-2 | TRBD1 | TRBV18 | - | TGTGCCAGCTCACCCAGCCAGGTCTCGGGACAGGGTCGAGGCTACACCTTC | CASSPSQVSGQGRGYTF
TRBJ1-2 | TRBD1 | TRBV18 | - | TGTGCCAGCTCACCGGACAGACAGGGGGCGAATGGCTACACCTTC | CASSPDRQGANGYTF
TRBJ2-5 | TRBD1 | TRBV28 | - | TGTGCCAGCAGTTCGGGACAGGCGCAAGAGACCCAGTACTTC | CASSSGQAQETQYF
TRBJ2-3 | TRBD2 | TRBV5-4 | - | TGTGCCAGCAGCTTGGCTAGCGGGGGATACACAGATACGCAGTATTTT | CASSLASGGYTDTQYF
TRBJ1-1 | TRBD1 | TRBV5-1 | - | TGCGCCAGCAGCCCTAAGACAGGGACAGTTGCTGAAGCTTTCTTT | CASSPKTGTVAEAFF
TRBJ2-3 | - | TRBV4-2 | - | TGTGCCATTCCAGACCCCGAGGGTACGCAGTATTTT | CAIPDPEGTQYF
TRBJ1-1 | - | TRBV28 | - | TGTGCCAGCAGCCCTTGGCGGTACGGGGTCAGGAACACTGAAGCTTTCTTT | CASSPWRYGVRNTEAFF
TRBJ2-4 | - | TRBV7-2 | - | TGTGCCAGCAGCCCCCCTCCGGGGGGCCCGTGGGGGCTTGGGGACATTCAGTACTTC | CASSPPPGGPWGLGDIQYF
TRBJ2-5 | - | TRBV7-2 | many | TGTGCCAGCAGCTTGGGCGGGGCCGTTGTAGAGACCCAGTACTTC | CASSLGGAVVETQYF
TRBJ2-3 | TRBD1 | TRBV28 | - | TGTGCGGGGCAGCAGGGGGCGAGCACAGATACGCAGTATTTT | CAGQQGASTDTQYF
TRBJ2-2 | TRBD2 | TRBV7-2 | - | TGTGCCAGCAGCCACCCCGGGGGGGGGAACACCGGGGAGCTGTTTTTT | CASSHPGGGNTGELFF
TRBJ1-4 | TRBD1 | TRBV7-2 | - | TGTGCCAGCAGTAGAGACAGGGGTAATGAAAAACTGTTTTTT | CASSRDRGNEKLFF
TRBJ1-4 | TRBD1 | TRBV19 | - | TGTGCCAGTAGCACCGGGACAGGGTTGTTTTTCCGTGAAAAACTGTTTTTT | CASSTGTGLFFREKLFF
TRBJ2-2 | - | TRBV6-4 | once | TGTGCCAGCCGCACAGGCTTCACCGGGGAGCTGTTTTTT | CASRTGFTGELFF
TRBJ2-1 | TRBD2 | TRBV4-3 | - | TGCGCCAGCAGCCAAGTTGGCGGGGGTGAGCAGTTCTTC | CASSQVGGGEQFF
TRBJ1-3 | - | TRBV3-1/TRBV3-2 | - | TGTGCCAGCACTGTTCGGGGGAGCTCTGGAAACACCATATATTTT | CASTVRGSSGNTIYF
TRBJ1-4 | - | TRBV19 | - | TGTGCCAGTAGTATAAACAGGGCGAGAGATGAAAAACTGTTTTTT | CASSINRARDEKLFF
TRBJ1-6 | - | TRBV12-5 | - | TGTGCTAGTGTTACGGAGGGATTAAATTCACCCCTCCACTTT | CASVTEGLNSPLHF
TRBJ2-7 | TRBD1 | TRBV28 | - | TGTGCCAGCAGTTTAAGGGGACAGCGCTACGAGCAGTACTTC | CASSLRGQRYEQYF
TRBJ2-3 | - | TRBV7-3 | few | TGTGCCAGCAGCGCAAAAGCGGCGGGAAGGGCAGATACGCAGTATTTT | CASSAKAAGRADTQYF
TRBJ1-6 | - | TRBV10-3 | - | TGTGCCATCGGAGGAGGCTTGGAGTCACCCCTCCACTTT | CAIGGGLESPLHF